Shown below are 3 T cell receptor beta chains from a single sample sequenced in a study of response to subunit inactivated influenza vaccine. TCRdb reanalysed the RT-PCR reads using MiXCR and keeps one entry per CDR3 protein. In the table there are about 520,000 distinct CDR3 sequences, roughly 25% of which are singletons. The starting material was CD4+ T cells sorted from PBMCs, obtained about 5 days after vaccination. The receptors were sampled from a man over 45 who received an inactivated influenza vaccine.

This clonotype has just a few counts. This chain links TRBV10-3 with TRBJ1-6, with D possibly matching TRBD1 (6 bases). CDR3 length: 13 amino acids. The germline V and J ends were trimmed by 7 bases and 10 bases, with 14 bases remaining between them. Per the germline V gene, CDR1 is ENHRY and CDR2 is SYGVKD. CDR3 region: CAITADRGSPLHF. CDR3 DNA sequence: TGTGCCATCACAGCGGACAGAGGGTCACCCCTCCACTTT.

Of note for this clonotype: At one end, the junction sequence differs from germline, possibly due to a read error. V is TRBV5-6 and J is TRBJ2-1; 11 bases are a match to TRBD2. Germline V gene data show CDR1 as SGHDT and CDR2 as YYEEEE. The CDR3 loop spans 15 amino acids. The CDR3 region is CAISPGTSGYNEQFF. The CDR3 coding sequence is TGTGCCATCAGCCCCGGGACTAGCGGCTACAATGAGCAGTTCTTC. The full variable domain, in which reference TRBV5-6 and TRBJ2-1 provide the parts outside the CDR3, is DAGVTQSPTHLIKTRGQQVTLRCSPKSGHDTVSWYQQALGQGPQFIFQYYEEEERQRGNFPDRFSGHQFPNYSSELNVNALLLGDSALYLCAISPGTSGYNEQFFGPGTRLTVL.

The chain uses TRBV20-1 and TRBJ2-7; 7 bases are shared with TRBD2. The trim removed 1 base at V and 8 bases at J, leaving 2 bases unmatched. Germline loops: CDR1 DFQATT, CDR2 SNEGSKA (reference sequence). The CDR3 is made up of 11 amino acids. In nucleotides, the CDR3 is TGCAGTGCTAGAGTAGCGGGTCAGCAGTACTTC. Translation: CSARVAGQQYF.